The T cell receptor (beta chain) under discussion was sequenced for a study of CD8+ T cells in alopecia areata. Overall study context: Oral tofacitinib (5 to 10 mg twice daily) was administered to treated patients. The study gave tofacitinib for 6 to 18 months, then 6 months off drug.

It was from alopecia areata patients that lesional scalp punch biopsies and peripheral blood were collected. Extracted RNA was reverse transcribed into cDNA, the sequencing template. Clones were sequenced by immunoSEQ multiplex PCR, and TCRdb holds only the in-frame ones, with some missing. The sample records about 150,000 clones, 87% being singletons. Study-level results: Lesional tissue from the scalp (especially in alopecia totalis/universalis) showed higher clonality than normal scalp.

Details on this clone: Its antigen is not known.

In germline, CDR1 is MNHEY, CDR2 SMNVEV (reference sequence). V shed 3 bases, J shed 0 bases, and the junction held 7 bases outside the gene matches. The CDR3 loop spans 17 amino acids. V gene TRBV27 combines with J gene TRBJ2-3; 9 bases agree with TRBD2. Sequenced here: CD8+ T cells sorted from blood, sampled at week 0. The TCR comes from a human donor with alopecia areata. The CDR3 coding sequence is TGTGCCAGCAGTTTCCTAGCGGGATCAACTAGCACAGATACGCAGTATTTT. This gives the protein CASSFLAGSTSTDTQYF.